A single sample gave rise to the 23 T cell receptor beta chains below, sequenced in a study of cytomegalovirus exposure and HLA in healthy donors. Primers included in the PCR were 60 Vbeta and 13 Jbeta primers. TCRdb's copy holds only in-frame clones and misses some; the assay was immunoSEQ multiplex PCR. Its table records 100,000 to 150,000 clones. The sequencing input was PBMCs. These receptors all come from a man younger than 35 in good health and CMV-seronegative.

The V gene is TRBV7-2, the J gene TRBJ1-2; tentatively, D is TRBD1 (6 bases). The V gene's germline CDR1 is SGHTA and CDR2 FQGNSA. The CDR3 length is 14 residues. Trimming stripped 5 bases from V and 6 bases from J, with 16 bases between. As DNA, the CDR3 is TGTGCCAGCAGCCCACCCGGACAGCTGCATGGCTACACCTTC. This encodes CASSPPGQLHGYTF.

As DNA, the CDR3 is TGTGCCAGCTCACCCTTCCGGGATAGCAATCAGCCCCAGCATTTT. Translating it yields CASSPFRDSNQPQHF. The chain carries TRBV18 and TRBJ1-5; D is uncertain. The germline gives CDR1 KGHSH, CDR2 LQKENI. Trimming pared 3 bases from V and 0 bases from J, leaving 9 bases between. The CDR3 has 15 amino acids.

The chain employs TRBV28 and TRBJ1-6; the match to TRBD1 covers 7 bases. Germline assignment: CDR1 MDHEN and CDR2 SYDVKM. The CDR3 has 14 residues. Trimming at V came to 11 bases and at J to 7 bases, leaving 11 bases not matched to a gene. The CDR3 is CAYRSPGQNSPLHF. CDR3 DNA: TGTGCCTATAGGAGTCCGGGACAGAATTCACCCCTCCACTTT.

This sequence joins TRBV7-3 and TRBJ2-7, with D perhaps TRBD2 (6 bases). Trimming removed 5 bases from V and 1 base from J, with 9 bases in between. This CDR3 is built from 13 residues. Germline assignment: CDR1 SGHTA and CDR2 FQGTGA. CDR3 in DNA: TGTGCCAGCAGCCACGGGGGTTCCTACGAGCAGTACTTC. Its translation: CASSHGGSYEQYF.

The rearrangement uses TRBV19 and TRBJ1-1; TRBD1 might be the D (6 bases). This CDR3 region has 13 residues. V was shortened by 8 bases and J by 6 bases, with 16 bases between the two germline ends. Per germline, CDR1 LNHDA and CDR2 SQIVND (reference sequence). The CDR3 loop is CASGGQSIPEAFF. The CDR3 DNA reads TGTGCCAGTGGTGGACAGTCTATACCTGAAGCTTTCTTT.

The rearrangement uses TRBV10-2 and TRBJ2-1, with 7 bases identical to TRBD1. The CDR3 totals 16 residues. Germline trimming cut 5 bases from V and 7 bases from J; bases unmatched to any gene: 14. Germline V gene data show CDR1 as WSHSY and CDR2 as SAAADI. The CDR3 loop is CASSKRTGGYRNEQFF. CDR3 bases: TGCGCCAGCAGTAAAAGGACAGGCGGCTATCGGAATGAGCAGTTCTTC.

V is TRBV13 and J is TRBJ2-1, with D perhaps TRBD2 (5 bases). The CDR3 has 18 residues. Germline loops: CDR1 PRHDT, CDR2 FYEKMQ (reference sequence). V dropped 0 bases and J dropped 0 bases, with 15 bases sitting between them. The CDR3 region is CASSLGGVGGRSYNEQFF. Here the CDR3 DNA reads TGTGCCAGCAGCTTAGGGGGTGTTGGCGGGCGCTCCTACAATGAGCAGTTCTTC.

The chain has TRBV19 and TRBJ2-7, with 12 bases fitting TRBD1. The CDR3 runs 14 residues. The trim removed 3 bases at V and 7 bases at J, leaving 4 bases unmatched. Germline V CDR1 and CDR2: LNHDA, SQIVND (reference sequence). CDR3 in amino acids: CASSMGDRGREQYF. The CDR3 DNA reads TGTGCCAGTAGTATGGGGGACAGGGGGCGAGAGCAGTACTTC.

The chain uses TRBV6-1 and TRBJ1-4; D uncertain. The CDR3 is made up of 14 amino acids. CDR1 is MNHNS, CDR2 SASEGT, per germline. With 4 bases removed from V and 7 bases from J, the gap between germline ends came to 13 bases. CDR3: CASSGQRNSEKLFF. DNA of the CDR3: TGTGCCAGCAGTGGGCAGAGAAACAGTGAAAAACTGTTTTTT.

This rearrangement joins TRBV5-4 to TRBJ1-5; 7 nucleotides align to TRBD1. CDR3 length equals 14 residues. Trimming cost V 4 bases and J 3 bases; bases outside gene matches: 4. The germline CDR1 and CDR2 sequences are SGHNT and YYREEE (reference sequence). The CDR3 DNA reads as TGTGCCAGCAGCGAGACAGGGACCAATCAGCCCCAGCATTTT. Its translation: CASSETGTNQPQHF. The whole variable domain, filled in from reference TRBV5-4 and TRBJ1-5, reads ETGVTQSPTHLIKTRGQQVTLRCSSQSGHNTVSWYQQALGQGPQFIFQYYREEENGRGNFPPRFSGLQFPNYSSELNVNALELDDSALYLCASSETGTNQPQHFGDGTRLSIL.

J is TRBJ2-5 and V is TRBV7-2; D unclear. The CDR3 totals 14 residues. V lost 3 bases, J lost 2 bases, and 10 bases lay in between. Per the germline V gene, CDR1 is SGHTA and CDR2 is FQGNSA. The CDR3, as DNA: TGTGCCAGCAGCTTCTTCGGTCGACAAGAGACCCAGTACTTC. It encodes CASSFFGRQETQYF.

Here the CDR3 reads CASSQDRGLDYGYTF. CDR3 nucleotide sequence: TGTGCCAGCAGCCAAGATCGAGGGCTAGATTATGGCTACACCTTC. This rearrangement joins TRBV14 to TRBJ1-2; no firm D call. The V gene lost 0 bases and the J gene lost 5 bases, with 13 bases spanning the gap. This CDR3 comprises 15 residues. Looked up from germline, CDR1 is SGHDN and CDR2 is FVKESK.

The V gene is TRBV10-3, the J gene TRBJ2-7, with 8 bases lining up with TRBD2. Losses at the gene ends were 8 bases for V and 3 bases for J; bases not matched to a gene: 3. The V gene's germline CDR1 is ENHRY and CDR2 SYGVKD. CDR3 length equals 12 residues. CDR3 sequence reads: CAISREGYEQYF. CDR3 nucleotide sequence: TGTGCCATCTCCCGGGAGGGCTACGAGCAGTACTTC.

This chain connects TRBV29-1 to TRBJ2-5; 7 bases agree with TRBD1. CDR1 and CDR2 from the germline V gene are SQVTM and ANQGSEA. The trim removed 0 bases at V and 2 bases at J, leaving 3 bases unmatched. This CDR3 contains 14 residues. CDR3 sequence reads: CSVEDRDRQETQYF. The CDR3 bases are TGCAGCGTTGAAGATAGGGACAGACAAGAGACCCAGTACTTC.

The genes are TRBV28 and TRBJ1-4, with a possible D match to TRBD1 (5 bases). Per the germline V gene, CDR1 is MDHEN and CDR2 is SYDVKM. This CDR3 has 16 amino acids. V lost 7 bases and J lost 2, with 17 bases in between. CDR3 region: CASTGGGRSTNEKLFF. CDR3 sequence (DNA): TGTGCCAGCACCGGGGGGGGGAGGTCCACTAATGAAAAACTGTTTTTT.

This chain joins TRBV9 and TRBJ1-1, with D uncertain. V was pared by 2 bases and J by 5 bases, with 10 bases between. Germline V gene lookup returns CDR1 SGDLS and CDR2 YYNGEE. This CDR3 has 13 amino acids. The CDR3 DNA follows: TGTGCCAGCAGCGTCGGAGGAAAAACTGAAGCTTTCTTT. Encoded protein: CASSVGGKTEAFF.

This chain links TRBV28 with TRBJ2-7, with 15 bases matching TRBD2. The CDR3 is made up of 21 amino acids. The trim removed 1 base at V and 6 bases at J, leaving 19 bases unmatched. Per the germline V gene, CDR1 is MDHEN and CDR2 is SYDVKM. The CDR3 bases are TGTGCCAGCAGTTTATTTCCCTGGACTAGCGGGAGGGCCCTAGGGGAGCTCGAGCAGTACTTC. Translated, it gives CASSLFPWTSGRALGELEQYF.

The J gene is TRBJ2-1, the V gene TRBV5-6, with 9 bases matching TRBD1. The V and J ends lost 4 bases and 1 base, in that order; junction bases with no gene match: 6. The CDR3 is made up of 16 amino acids. Per germline, CDR1 SGHDT and CDR2 YYEEEE. This chain's CDR3 is CASSQDRGTSYNEQFF. CDR3 coding DNA: TGTGCCAGCAGCCAGGACAGGGGAACATCCTACAATGAGCAGTTCTTC.

The chain is built from TRBV27 and TRBJ1-2; D call uncertain. Trimming took off 8 bases at V and 4 bases at J, with 14 bases between the two ends. Germline V CDR1 and CDR2: MNHEY, SMNVEV (reference sequence). The CDR3 has 13 amino acids. The CDR3 is CASGRRGSYGYTF. The CDR3 nucleotides read TGTGCCAGCGGACGGCGGGGAAGCTATGGCTACACCTTC.

The genes are TRBV5-1 and TRBJ2-2; 12 bases agree with TRBD2. Germline V gives CDR1 SGHRS, CDR2 YFSETQ. The CDR3 runs 16 residues. The V segment lost 5 bases and the J segment 4 bases; nucleotides outside the gene matches: 6. CDR3: CASRRLAGAVTGELFF. Here the CDR3 DNA reads TGCGCCAGCAGGCGACTAGCGGGAGCGGTCACCGGGGAGCTGTTTTTT.

This chain uses TRBV6-6 with TRBJ2-3; D is possibly TRBD2 (6 bases). Trimming shortened V by 4 bases and J by 2 bases, and 16 bases separated the two germline ends. Per germline, CDR1 MNHNY and CDR2 SVGAGI (reference sequence). CDR3 length: 16 residues. For the CDR3, the DNA is TGTGCCAGCAGTTTTGGGGGGACCGGGATCACAGATACGCAGTATTTT. It is translated as CASSFGGTGITDTQYF.

The rearrangement links TRBV5-4 to TRBJ2-3; a weak D match, TRBD1 (5 bases). Deletions cut 0 bases from V and 5 bases from J, with 16 bases between. The CDR3 spans 16 residues. Per germline, CDR1 SGHNT and CDR2 YYREEE (reference sequence). CDR3 amino acids: CASSLGTRVQVDTQYF. For the CDR3, the DNA is TGTGCCAGCAGCTTGGGGACAAGGGTGCAGGTAGATACGCAGTATTTT.

This rearrangement joins TRBV28 to TRBJ2-3; 8 bases are a match to TRBD2. This CDR3 is 15 amino acids long. Losses at the gene ends were 5 bases for V and 6 bases for J; bases not matched to a gene: 10. Germline V gene sequence: CDR1 MDHEN, CDR2 SYDVKM. The CDR3 DNA sequence: TGTGCCAGCAGTGCTACTCCGGGACTAGGGGATACGCAGTATTTT. Encoded protein: CASSATPGLGDTQYF. The full variable domain, its missing parts supplied by reference TRBV28 and TRBJ2-3, is DVKVTQSSRYLVKRTGEKVFLECVQDMDHENMFWYRQDPGLGLRLIYFSYDVKMKEKGDIPEGYSVSREKKERFSLILESASTNQTSMYLCASSATPGLGDTQYFGPGTRLTVL.